This T cell receptor beta chain was retrieved from a study of blood T cell repertoires in COVID-19. The table came from immunoSEQ multiplex PCR; TCRdb's copy has only in-frame clones and leaves some out. The table records roughly 270,000 clones, 80% to 85% of them present only once. This clone was counted a few times. The CDR3 has 16 amino acids. V shed 3 bases, J shed 9 bases, and the junction held 11 bases outside the gene matches. Germline V gene data show CDR1 as SGHNT and CDR2 as YYREEE (reference sequence). The sequence came from a middle-aged man who had been exposed to COVID-19. The V and J genes are TRBV5-4 and TRBJ1-6; TRBD1 aligns across 8 bases. The sequenced material came from PBMCs or T cells enriched from blood (not recorded which). This CDR3 reads CASSWNGQGVPSPLHF. DNA of the CDR3: TGTGCCAGCAGCTGGAACGGACAGGGAGTCCCTTCACCCCTCCACTTT.